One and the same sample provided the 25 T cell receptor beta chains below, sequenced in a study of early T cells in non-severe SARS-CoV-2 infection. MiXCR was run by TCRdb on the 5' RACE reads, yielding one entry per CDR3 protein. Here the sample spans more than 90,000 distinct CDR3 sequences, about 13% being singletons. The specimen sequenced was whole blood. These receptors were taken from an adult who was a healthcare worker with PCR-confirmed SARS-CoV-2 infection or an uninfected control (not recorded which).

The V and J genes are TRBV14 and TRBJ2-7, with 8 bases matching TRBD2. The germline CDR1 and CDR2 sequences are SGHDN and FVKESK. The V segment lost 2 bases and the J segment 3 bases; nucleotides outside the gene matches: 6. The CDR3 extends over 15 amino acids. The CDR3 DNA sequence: TGTGCCAGCAGCCAAAAACTAGCGGCGATCTACGAGCAGTACTTC. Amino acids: CASSQKLAAIYEQYF.

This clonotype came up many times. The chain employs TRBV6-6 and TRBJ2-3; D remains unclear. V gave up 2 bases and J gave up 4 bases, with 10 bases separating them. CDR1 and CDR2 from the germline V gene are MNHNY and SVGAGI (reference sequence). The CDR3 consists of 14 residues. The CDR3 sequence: CASSYERKADTQYF. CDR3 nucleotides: TGTGCCAGCAGTTACGAACGGAAGGCAGATACGCAGTATTTT.

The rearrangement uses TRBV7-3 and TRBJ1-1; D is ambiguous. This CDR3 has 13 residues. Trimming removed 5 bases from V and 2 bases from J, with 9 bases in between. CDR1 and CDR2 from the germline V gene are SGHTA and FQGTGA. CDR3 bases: TGTGCCAGCAGCATAGAAAGAAACACTGAAGCTTTCTTT. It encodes CASSIERNTEAFF.

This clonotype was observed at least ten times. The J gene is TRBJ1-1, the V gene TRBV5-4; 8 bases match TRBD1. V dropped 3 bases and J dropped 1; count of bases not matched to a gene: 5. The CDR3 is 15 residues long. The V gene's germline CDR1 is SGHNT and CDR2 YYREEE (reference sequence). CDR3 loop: CASSSGGTGNTEAFF. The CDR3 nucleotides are TGTGCCAGCAGCTCCGGGGGGACAGGGAACACTGAAGCTTTCTTT. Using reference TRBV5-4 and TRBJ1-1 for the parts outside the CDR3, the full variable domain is ETGVTQSPTHLIKTRGQQVTLRCSSQSGHNTVSWYQQALGQGPQFIFQYYREEENGRGNFPPRFSGLQFPNYSSELNVNALELDDSALYLCASSSGGTGNTEAFFGQGTRLTVV.

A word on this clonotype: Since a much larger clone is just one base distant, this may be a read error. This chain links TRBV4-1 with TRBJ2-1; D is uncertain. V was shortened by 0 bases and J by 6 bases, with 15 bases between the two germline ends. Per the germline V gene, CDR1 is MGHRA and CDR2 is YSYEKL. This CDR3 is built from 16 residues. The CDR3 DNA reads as TGCGCCAGCAGCCAAGAAGAGTCCTACCCCTGCAATGAGCAGTTCTTC. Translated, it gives CASSQEESYPCNEQFF.

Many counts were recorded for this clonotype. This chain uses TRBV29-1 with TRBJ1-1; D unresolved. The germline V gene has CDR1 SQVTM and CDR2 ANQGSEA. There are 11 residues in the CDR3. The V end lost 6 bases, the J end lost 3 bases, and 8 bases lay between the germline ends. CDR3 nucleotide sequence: TGCAGCGTGCAAGGGTACACTGAAGCTTTCTTT. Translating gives CSVQGYTEAFF.

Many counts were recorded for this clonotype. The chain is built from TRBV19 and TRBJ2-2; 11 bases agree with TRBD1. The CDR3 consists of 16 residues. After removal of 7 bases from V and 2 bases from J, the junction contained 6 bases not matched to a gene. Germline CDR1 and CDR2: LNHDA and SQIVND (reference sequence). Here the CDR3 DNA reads TGTGCCAGTACCATTCGGACAGGGGGCAACACCGGGGAGCTGTTTTTT. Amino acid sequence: CASTIRTGGNTGELFF.

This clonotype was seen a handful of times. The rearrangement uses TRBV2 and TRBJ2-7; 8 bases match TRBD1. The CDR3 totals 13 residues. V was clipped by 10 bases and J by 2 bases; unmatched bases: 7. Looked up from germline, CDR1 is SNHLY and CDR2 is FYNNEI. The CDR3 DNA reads TGTGCCAACTCCAGACAGGGGCCCTACGAGCAGTACTTC. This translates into CANSRQGPYEQYF.

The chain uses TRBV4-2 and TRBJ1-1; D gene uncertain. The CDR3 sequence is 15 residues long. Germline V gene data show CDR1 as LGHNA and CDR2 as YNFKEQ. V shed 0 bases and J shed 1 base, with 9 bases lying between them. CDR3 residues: CASSQEAWPNTEAFF. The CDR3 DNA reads TGTGCCAGCAGCCAAGAAGCCTGGCCGAACACTGAAGCTTTCTTT.

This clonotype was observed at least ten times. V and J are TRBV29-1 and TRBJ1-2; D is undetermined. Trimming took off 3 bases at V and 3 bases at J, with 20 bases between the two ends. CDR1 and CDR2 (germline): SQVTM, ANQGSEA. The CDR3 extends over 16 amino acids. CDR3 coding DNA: TGCAGCGTTGAGACCCTGGGAGGCCTGAGATACTATGGCTACACCTTC. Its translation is CSVETLGGLRYYGYTF. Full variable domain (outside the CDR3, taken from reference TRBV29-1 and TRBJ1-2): SAVISQKPSRDICQRGTSLTIQCQVDSQVTMMFWYRQQPGQSLTLIATANQGSEATYESGFVIDKFPISRPNLTFSTLTVSNMSPEDSSIYLCSVETLGGLRYYGYTFGSGTRLTVV.

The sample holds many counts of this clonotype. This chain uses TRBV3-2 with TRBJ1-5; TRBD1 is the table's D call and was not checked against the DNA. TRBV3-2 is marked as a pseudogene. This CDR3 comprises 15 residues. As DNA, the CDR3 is TGTGCCAGCAGCCAAGGGGGCAGGGCGAATCAGCCCCAGCATTTT. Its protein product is CASSQGGRANQPQHF.

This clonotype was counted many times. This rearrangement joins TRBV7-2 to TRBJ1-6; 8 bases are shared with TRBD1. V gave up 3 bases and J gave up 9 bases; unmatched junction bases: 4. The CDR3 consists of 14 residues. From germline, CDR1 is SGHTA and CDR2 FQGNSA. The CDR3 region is CASSLTGVGSPLHF. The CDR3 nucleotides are TGTGCCAGCAGCTTGACAGGGGTAGGTTCACCCCTCCACTTT.

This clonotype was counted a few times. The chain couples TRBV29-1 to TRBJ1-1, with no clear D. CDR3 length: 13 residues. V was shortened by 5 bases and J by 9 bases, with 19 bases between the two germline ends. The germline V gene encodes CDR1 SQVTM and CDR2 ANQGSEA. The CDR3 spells CSVLIGMGGKAFF. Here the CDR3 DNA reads TGCAGCGTTTTAATCGGGATGGGAGGGAAAGCTTTCTTT.

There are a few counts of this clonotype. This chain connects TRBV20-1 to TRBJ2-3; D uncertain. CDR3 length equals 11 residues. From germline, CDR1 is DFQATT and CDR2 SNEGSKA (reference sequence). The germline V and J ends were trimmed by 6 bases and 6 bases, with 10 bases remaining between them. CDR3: CSARLGDTQYF. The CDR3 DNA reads TGCAGTGCCAGGTTAGGTGATACGCAGTATTTT.

The CDR3 bases are TGCAGCGCGGGCAATGACTATGGCTACACCTTC. Encoded protein: CSAGNDYGYTF. The J gene is TRBJ1-2, the V gene TRBV29-1; D is undetermined. Germline CDR1 is SQVTM and CDR2 is ANQGSEA. Deletions cut 7 bases from V and 3 bases from J, with 9 bases between. The CDR3 contains 11 residues.

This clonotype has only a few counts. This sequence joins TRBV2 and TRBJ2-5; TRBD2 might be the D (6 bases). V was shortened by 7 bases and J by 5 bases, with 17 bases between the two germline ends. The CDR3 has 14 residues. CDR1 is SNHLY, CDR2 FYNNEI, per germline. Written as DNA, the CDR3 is TGTGCCAGCACCAAGGGCCGGGGGAGTGAGACCCAGTACTTC. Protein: CASTKGRGSETQYF.

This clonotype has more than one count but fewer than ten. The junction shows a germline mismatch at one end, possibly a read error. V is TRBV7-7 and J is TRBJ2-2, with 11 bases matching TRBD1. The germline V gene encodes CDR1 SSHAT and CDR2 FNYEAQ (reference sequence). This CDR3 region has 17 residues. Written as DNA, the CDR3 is TGTGCTAGCAGCCGCGGACAGGGGGCGGGTAACACCGGGGAGCTGTTTTTT. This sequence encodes CASSRGQGAGNTGELFF.

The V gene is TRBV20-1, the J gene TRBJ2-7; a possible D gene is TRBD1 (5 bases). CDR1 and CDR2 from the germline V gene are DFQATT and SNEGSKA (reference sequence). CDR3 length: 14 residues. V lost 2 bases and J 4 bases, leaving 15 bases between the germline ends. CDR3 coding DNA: TGCAGTGCTAGAAGTCGGCCAGGGTTATACGAGCAGTACTTC. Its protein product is CSARSRPGLYEQYF.

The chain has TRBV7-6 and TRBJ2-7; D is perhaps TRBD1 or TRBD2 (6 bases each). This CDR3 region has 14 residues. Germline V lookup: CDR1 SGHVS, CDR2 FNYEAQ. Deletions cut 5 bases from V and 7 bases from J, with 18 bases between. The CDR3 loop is CASSIGDGGREQYF. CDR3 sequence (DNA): TGTGCCAGCAGCATAGGAGACGGGGGCCGGGAGCAGTACTTC.

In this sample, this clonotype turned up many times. The CDR3 here is CASSPDSQDYGYTF. The CDR3 DNA follows: TGTGCCAGCAGCCCGGACAGCCAGGACTATGGCTACACCTTC. This chain connects TRBV5-4 to TRBJ1-2; maybe TRBD1 (6 bases). This CDR3 has 14 amino acids. Between the trimmed V and J ends, which lost 4 bases and 3 bases, there was a span of 13 bases. In germline, CDR1 is SGHNT, CDR2 YYREEE (reference sequence).

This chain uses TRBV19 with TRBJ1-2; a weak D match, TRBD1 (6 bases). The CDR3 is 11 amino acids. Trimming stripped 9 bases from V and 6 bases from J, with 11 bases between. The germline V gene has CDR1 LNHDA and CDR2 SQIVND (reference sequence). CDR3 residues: CASRGRDGYTF. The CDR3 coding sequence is TGTGCCAGCCGGGGGCGAGATGGCTACACCTTC.

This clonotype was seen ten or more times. CDR3 coding DNA: TGTGCCAGCTCACCAACGTCTGGAGCCGACGAGCAGTACTTC. It translates to CASSPTSGADEQYF. V usage is TRBV18 and J usage is TRBJ2-7; D gene unclear. This CDR3 has 14 amino acids. Trimming stripped 2 bases from V and 5 bases from J, with 13 bases between. Per germline, CDR1 KGHSH and CDR2 LQKENI.

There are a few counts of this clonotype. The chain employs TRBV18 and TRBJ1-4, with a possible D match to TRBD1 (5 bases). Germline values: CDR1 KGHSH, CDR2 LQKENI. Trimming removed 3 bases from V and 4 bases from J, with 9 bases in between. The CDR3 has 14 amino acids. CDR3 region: CASSPDRVNEKLFF. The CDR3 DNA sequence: TGTGCCAGCTCACCTGACAGAGTTAATGAAAAACTGTTTTTT.

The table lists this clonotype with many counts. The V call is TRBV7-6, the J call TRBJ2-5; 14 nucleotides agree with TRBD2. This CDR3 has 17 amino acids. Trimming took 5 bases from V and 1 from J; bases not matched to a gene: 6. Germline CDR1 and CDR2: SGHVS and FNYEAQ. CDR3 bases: TGTGCCAGCAGCCCAGGACTAGCGGGGGGACCCCAAGAGACCCAGTACTTC. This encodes CASSPGLAGGPQETQYF. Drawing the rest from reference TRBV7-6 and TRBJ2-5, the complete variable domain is GAGVSQSPRYKVTKRGQDVALRCDPISGHVSLYWYRQALGQGPEFLTYFNYEAQQDKSGLPNDRFSAERPEGSISTLTIQRTEQRDSAMYRCASSPGLAGGPQETQYFGPGTRLLVL.

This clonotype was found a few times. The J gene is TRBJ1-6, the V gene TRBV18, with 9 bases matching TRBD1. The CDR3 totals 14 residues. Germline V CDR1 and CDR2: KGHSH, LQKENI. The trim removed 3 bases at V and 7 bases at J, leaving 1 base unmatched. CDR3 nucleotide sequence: TGTGCCAGCTCACCCGGGACAGGGAATTCACCCCTCCACTTT. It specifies CASSPGTGNSPLHF.